The text below deals with one TCR beta chain. No antigen is known for it. The use of a sample-barcoded 5' primer and a J-beta primer mix characterized a second PCR of about 6 to 12 cycles. The template-switch adaptor was a 5' adaptor with 12 random nucleotides. It tagged each cDNA molecule. TCRdb re-called the 5' RACE reads through MiXCR, storing one row per CDR3 protein. Here the sample spans some 640,000 distinct CDR3 sequences, about half being singletons. Those donating, healthy Caucasian individuals from Russia, were aged roughly 6 to 95. PBMCs were isolated at a quantity of at least 7 million per sample. This CDR3 is 15 amino acids long. V shed 5 bases and J 3 bases; nucleotides not matched to a gene: 9. CDR1 is SEHNR, CDR2 FQNEAQ, per germline (reference sequence). This sample stems from a study of blood T cells in healthy people across ages. Findings and limits, study-wide: More naive CD4+ cells and higher diversity were found in long-lived than in aged donors.

The receptor was derived from an older woman in good health. What was sequenced was blood. The chain carries TRBV7-9 and TRBJ2-7, with 8 bases that match TRBD1. The CDR3 sequence is CASSPERDRFYEQYF. The DNA of the CDR3 is TGTGCCAGCAGCCCAGAAAGGGACAGGTTCTACGAGCAGTACTTC. Complete variable domain (other parts from reference TRBV7-9 and TRBJ2-7): DTGVSQNPRHKITKRGQNVTFRCDPISEHNRLYWYRQTLGQGPEFLTYFQNEAQLEKSRLLSDRFSAERPKGSFSTLEIQRTEQGDSAMYLCASSPERDRFYEQYFGPGTRLTVT.